This note documents a single T cell receptor (beta chain) sequence. Extracted RNA was reverse transcribed, and the resulting cDNA served as sequencing template. The repertoire was sequenced with immunoSEQ multiplex PCR; TCRdb's copy has only in-frame clones and lacks some. The repertoire consists of roughly 120,000 clones, with around 61% occurring once and the leading ten covering 2.5% to 3.5%. These data are taken from a study of CD8+ T cells in alopecia areata. V lost 3 bases to trimming and J lost 2 bases, with 3 bases between them. The CDR3 has 12 residues. CDR1 MNHNS and CDR2 SASEGT come from the germline V gene.

Specimen: CD4+ T cells sorted from blood. This TCR came from a human donor in good health. The chain joins TRBV6-1 to TRBJ2-3; D remains unclear. CDR3 DNA sequence: TGTGCCAGCAGTGACCTCACAGATACGCAGTATTTT. Protein product: CASSDLTDTQYF.